The present TCR beta chain was sequenced within a study of monozygotic twins with inflammatory bowel disease. About this clonotype itself: Its matching antigen is unknown.

Phlebotomy per donor yielded a single 2.5 ml blood sample. The authors isolated total RNA from whole blood without sorting T cells. The CDR3 loop spans 15 amino acids. TCRdb re-called the 5' RACE reads and shows each CDR3 protein once, DNA omitted. Its listing shows approximately 380,000 distinct CDR3 sequences. Study-wide results and caveats: Inverse Simpson values showed less TCRbeta diversity in IBD patients than in their healthy co-twins.

The sequenced material came from blood. The chain carries TRBV12-3 or TRBV12-4 and TRBJ2-7; checking the TCRdb D call of TRBD1 is not possible without DNA. The receptor comes from a human donor with ulcerative colitis or Crohn's disease, or a healthy co-twin of an affected twin (not recorded which). CDR3 protein: CASSFPYGGGQEQYF.